Relative to its sample, the clone carrying this T cell receptor beta chain is medium-sized. Antigen: not known. From the reads, TCRdb called clonotypes with MiXCR, one entry per CDR3 protein. The table includes hundreds of distinct CDR3 sequences, roughly 25% detected once. The entry originates in a study of liver allograft versus peripheral blood T cells. About the study: Repertoires of T cell receptors in transplanted livers were compared with recipients' peripheral blood repertoires.

Study-wide results and caveats: Liver allograft T cell receptor repertoires were reported to differ from peripheral blood repertoires.

J was trimmed by 4 bases and V by 4 bases; bases with no gene match: 8. This CDR3 is built from 15 residues. CDR1 MGHDK and CDR2 SYGVNS come from the germline V gene. The TCR comes from a human patient who had a liver transplant. Some T cells may be the graft donor's. The chain is built from TRBV25-1 and TRBJ1-1, with 8 bases matching TRBD1. Here the CDR3 reads CASSVGQGLATEAFF. CDR3 DNA sequence: TGTGCCAGCAGTGTCGGACAGGGTTTGGCCACTGAAGCTTTCTTT.